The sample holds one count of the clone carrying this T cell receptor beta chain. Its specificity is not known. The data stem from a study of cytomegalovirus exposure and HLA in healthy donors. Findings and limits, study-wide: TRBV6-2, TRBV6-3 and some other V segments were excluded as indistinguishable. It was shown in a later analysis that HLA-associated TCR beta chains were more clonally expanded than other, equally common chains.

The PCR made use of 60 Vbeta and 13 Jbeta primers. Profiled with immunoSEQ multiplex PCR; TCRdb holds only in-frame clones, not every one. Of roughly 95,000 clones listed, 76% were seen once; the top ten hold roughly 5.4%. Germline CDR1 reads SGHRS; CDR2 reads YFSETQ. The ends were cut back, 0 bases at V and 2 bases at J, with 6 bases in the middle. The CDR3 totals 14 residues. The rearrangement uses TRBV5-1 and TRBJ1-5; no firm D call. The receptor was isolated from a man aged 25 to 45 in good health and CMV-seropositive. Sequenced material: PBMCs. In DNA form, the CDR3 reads TGCGCCAGCAGCTTGGTCGGGGGCAATCAGCCCCAGCATTTT. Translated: CASSLVGGNQPQHF. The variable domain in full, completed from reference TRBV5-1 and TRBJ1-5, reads KAGVTQTPRYLIKTRGQQVTLSCSPISGHRSVSWYQQTPGQGLQFLFEYFSETQRNKGNFPGRFSGRQFSNSRSEMNVSTLELGDSALYLCASSLVGGNQPQHFGDGTRLSIL.